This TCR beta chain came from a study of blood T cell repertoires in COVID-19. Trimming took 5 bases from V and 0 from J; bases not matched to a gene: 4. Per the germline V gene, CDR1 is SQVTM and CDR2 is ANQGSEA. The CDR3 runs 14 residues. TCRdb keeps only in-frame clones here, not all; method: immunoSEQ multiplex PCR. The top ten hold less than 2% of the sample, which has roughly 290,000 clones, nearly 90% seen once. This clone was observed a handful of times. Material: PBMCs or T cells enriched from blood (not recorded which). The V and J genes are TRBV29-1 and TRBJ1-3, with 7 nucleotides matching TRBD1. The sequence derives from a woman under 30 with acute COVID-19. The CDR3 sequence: CSVRQGYSGNTIYF. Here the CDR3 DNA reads TGCAGCGTTAGACAGGGATACTCTGGAAACACCATATATTTT.